This T cell receptor (beta chain) derives from a study of shared clonotypes between healthy human individuals. The germline V gene encodes CDR1 MNHNS and CDR2 SASEGT. Trimming took off 1 base at V and 9 bases at J, with 4 bases between the two ends. This CDR3 is built from 11 residues. Assay used: immunoSEQ multiplex PCR; TCRdb lists only in-frame clones, some missing. This sample has more than 2 million clones, with under 97% found just once. This chain joins TRBV6-1 and TRBJ2-4, with D uncertain. The specimen was naive CD4+ T cells sorted from blood. Subset given: CD45RA+ positively selected. The sequence was collected from a man younger than 35 in good health. As DNA, the CDR3 is TGTGCCAGCAGTGAAGTAAGCATTCAGTACTTC. Translation: CASSEVSIQYF.